Listed below are T cell receptor beta chains from one sample, sequenced in a study of chemoradiotherapy in HPV16-positive cancers. Clones were sequenced by immunoSEQ multiplex PCR, and TCRdb holds only the in-frame ones, with some missing. The sample consists of 5,500 to 6,500 clones, almost 90% of them appearing once. The sample was blood, taken from a patient who underwent chemoradiotherapy. These receptors were obtained from a human donor with HPV-associated anogenital cancer. Both conserved end residues are part of each CDR3.

>TRBV6-1|TRBJ2-7
CASSIRGLESYEQYF
>TRBV6-5|TRBJ1-5
CASSPRDRPSGAQHF
>TRBV11-2|TRBJ2-1
CASSLVRTSVNEQFF
>TRBV30|TRBJ1-3
CAWSRVRVSGNTIYF
>TRBV9|TRBJ1-2
CASSPTGANYGYTF
>TRBV21-1|TRBJ1-1
CASSTRRGHKNTEAFF
>TRBV5-1|TRBJ2-7
CASRMTGSYGDEQYF
>TRBV10-3|TRBJ2-2
CAMSEWGNTGELFF
>TRBV2|TRBJ2-7
CARSGLEGYEQYF
>TRBV5-6|TRBJ2-1
CASSFAPQGRSVGRNEQFF
>TRBV6-4|TRBJ1-1
CASSDGWGRAFF
>TRBV5-5|TRBJ2-3
CASSLSSTDTQYF
>TRBV4-1|TRBJ1-2
CASSQGPGTQNYGYTF
>TRBV19|TRBJ1-1
CASSIVYGTEAFF
>TRBV13|TRBJ1-2
CASSLRTGTYTF
>TRBV28|TRBJ2-3
CASSPPDRITDTQYF
>TRBV2|TRBJ2-1
CASNRDGGDEQFF
>TRBV6-1|TRBJ2-1
CASSEMGQVSNEQFF
>TRBV2|TRBJ2-3
CASKRTDTQYF
>TRBV14|TRBJ1-2
CASRLGASYGYTF
>TRBV7-2|TRBJ1-2
CASSSRDGKTYGYTF
>TRBV18|TRBJ1-5
CASSPRSGFESNQPQHF
>TRBV7-2|TRBJ1-3
CASSKEATGAGNTIYF
>TRBV2|TRBJ2-6
CASSEHGQGTGANVLTF
>TRBV5-1|TRBJ2-3
CASRLGQDIDTQYF
>TRBV2|TRBJ2-5
CASRTGLRRTGQETQYF
>TRBV18|TRBJ2-7
CASSASPGQPYEQYF
>TRBV13|TRBJ2-5
CASSLALQETQYF
>TRBV5-6|TRBJ1-3
CASSLVNQGARNTIYF
>TRBV15|TRBJ2-1
CATSEGVAGGSEQFF
>TRBV20-1|TRBJ1-4
CSASSTGGTVF
>TRBV9|TRBJ2-1
CASRGEGQYNEQFF
>TRBV10-2|TRBJ2-1
CASSGGLAGEVVLVHEQFF
>TRBV6-6|TRBJ1-2
CASSSSGFDYGYTF
>TRBV2|TRBJ1-4
CASSERRRATNEKLFF
>TRBV5-6|TRBJ1-6
CASSLDVRGNSPLHF
>TRBV30|TRBJ1-5
CAWGRDGTNQPQHF
>TRBV9|TRBJ1-3
CASSVGTGISGNTIYF
>TRBV16|TRBJ1-5
CASSQSEGANQPQHF
>TRBV5-8|TRBJ1-5
CASSLRGTGNQPQHF
>TRBV5-1|TRBJ1-2
CASSLPGTGYGYTF
>TRBV7-8|TRBJ1-5
CASSSGTSHQPQHF
>TRBV7-9|TRBJ2-3
CASSLEADTQYF
>TRBV19|TRBJ1-1
CASSPWTGWANTEAFF